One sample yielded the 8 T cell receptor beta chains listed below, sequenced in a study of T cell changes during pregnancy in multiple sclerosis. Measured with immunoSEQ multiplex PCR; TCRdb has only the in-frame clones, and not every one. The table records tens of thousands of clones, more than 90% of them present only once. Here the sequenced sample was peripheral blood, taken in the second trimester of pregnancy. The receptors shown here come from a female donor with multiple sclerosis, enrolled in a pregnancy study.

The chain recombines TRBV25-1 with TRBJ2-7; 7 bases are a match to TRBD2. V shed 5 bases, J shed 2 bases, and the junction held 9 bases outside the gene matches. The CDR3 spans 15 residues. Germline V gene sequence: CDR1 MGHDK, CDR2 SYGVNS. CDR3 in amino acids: CASSYPGGGTYEQYF. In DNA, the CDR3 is TGTGCCAGCAGTTATCCGGGCGGGGGAACCTACGAGCAGTACTTC.

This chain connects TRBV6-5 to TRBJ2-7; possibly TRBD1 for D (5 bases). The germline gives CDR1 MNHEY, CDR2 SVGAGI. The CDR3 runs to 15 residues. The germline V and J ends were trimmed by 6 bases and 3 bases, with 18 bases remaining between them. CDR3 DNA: TGTGCCAGCAGCAAGCGCGAGACCGGACACTACGAGCAGTACTTC. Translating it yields CASSKRETGHYEQYF.

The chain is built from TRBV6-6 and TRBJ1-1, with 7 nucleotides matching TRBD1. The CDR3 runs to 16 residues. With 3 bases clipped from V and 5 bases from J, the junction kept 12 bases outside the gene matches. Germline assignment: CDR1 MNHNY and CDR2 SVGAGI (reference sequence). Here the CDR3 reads CASSYRQGTARTEAFF. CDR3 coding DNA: TGTGCCAGCAGTTATCGACAGGGCACGGCGAGGACTGAAGCTTTCTTT.

This CDR3 reads CSVEATGGTDTQYF. For the CDR3, the DNA is TGCAGCGTTGAAGCCACGGGTGGCACAGATACGCAGTATTTT. The chain couples TRBV29-1 to TRBJ2-3, with unresolved D. There are 14 residues in the CDR3. Trimming removed 1 base at V and 1 base at J, with 9 bases between. Germline V gives CDR1 SQVTM, CDR2 ANQGSEA.

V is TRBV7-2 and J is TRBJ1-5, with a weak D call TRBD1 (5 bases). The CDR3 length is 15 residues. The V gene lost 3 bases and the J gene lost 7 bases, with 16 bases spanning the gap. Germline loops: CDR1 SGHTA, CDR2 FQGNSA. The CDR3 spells CASSFVGGGEQPQHF. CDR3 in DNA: TGTGCCAGCAGCTTTGTCGGGGGAGGCGAACAGCCCCAGCATTTT.

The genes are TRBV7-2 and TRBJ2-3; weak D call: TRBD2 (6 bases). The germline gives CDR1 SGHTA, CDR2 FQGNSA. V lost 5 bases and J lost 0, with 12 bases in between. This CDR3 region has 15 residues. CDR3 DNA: TGTGCCAGCAGCCGGGGACTTCCTAGCACAGATACGCAGTATTTT. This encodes CASSRGLPSTDTQYF. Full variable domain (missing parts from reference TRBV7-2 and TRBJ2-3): GAGVSQSPSNKVTEKGKDVELRCDPISGHTALYWYRQSLGQGLEFLIYFQGNSAPDKSGLPSDRFSAERTGGSVSTLTIQRTQQEDSAVYLCASSRGLPSTDTQYFGPGTRLTVL.

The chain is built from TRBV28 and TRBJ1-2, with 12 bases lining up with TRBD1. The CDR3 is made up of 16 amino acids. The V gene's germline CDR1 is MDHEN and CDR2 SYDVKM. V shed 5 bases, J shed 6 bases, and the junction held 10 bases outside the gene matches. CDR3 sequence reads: CASSLLGTGGLDGYTF. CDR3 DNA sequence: TGTGCCAGCAGTCTCCTTGGGACAGGGGGCCTCGATGGCTACACCTTC.

The CDR3 DNA reads TGTGCCAGCTCACCACCCTTCCAAGAGACCCAGTACTTC. Amino acids: CASSPPFQETQYF. The J gene is TRBJ2-5, the V gene TRBV18; D gene uncertain. This CDR3 spans 13 amino acids. V was cut by 0 bases and J by 1 base, with 3 bases left in between. The germline V gene encodes CDR1 KGHSH and CDR2 LQKENI.